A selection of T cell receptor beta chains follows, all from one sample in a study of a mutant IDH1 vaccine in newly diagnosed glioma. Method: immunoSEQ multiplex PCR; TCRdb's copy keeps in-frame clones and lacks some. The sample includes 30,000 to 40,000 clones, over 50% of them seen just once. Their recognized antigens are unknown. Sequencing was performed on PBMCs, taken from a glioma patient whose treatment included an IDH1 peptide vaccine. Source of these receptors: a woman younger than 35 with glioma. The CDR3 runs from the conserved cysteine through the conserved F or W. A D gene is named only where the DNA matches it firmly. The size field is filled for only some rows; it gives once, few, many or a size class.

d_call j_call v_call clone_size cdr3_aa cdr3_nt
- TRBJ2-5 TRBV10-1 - CASSETETQYF TGCGCCAGCAGTGAGACGGAGACCCAGTACTTC
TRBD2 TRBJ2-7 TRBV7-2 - CASSLGEGPYEQYF TGTGCCAGCAGCTTAGGGGAGGGCCCCTACGAGCAGTACTTC
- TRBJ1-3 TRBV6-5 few CASSYSGSSGNTIYF TGTGCCAGCAGTTACTCCGGCAGCTCTGGAAACACCATATATTTT
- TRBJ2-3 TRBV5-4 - CASSLSGLSTDTQYF TGTGCCAGCAGCTTGAGCGGTTTGAGCACAGATACGCAGTATTTT
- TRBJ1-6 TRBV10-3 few CAITGQLANSPLHF TGTGCCATCACCGGACAGTTAGCTAATTCACCCCTCCACTTT
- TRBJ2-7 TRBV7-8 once CASSFGRGLTYEQYF TGTGCCAGCAGCTTTGGGCGGGGGCTAACCTACGAGCAGTACTTC
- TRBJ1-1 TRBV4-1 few CASSQLTSATEAFF TGCGCCAGCAGCCAGCTGACATCGGCCACTGAAGCTTTCTTT
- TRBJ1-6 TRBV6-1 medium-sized CATLRGEYNSPLHF TGTGCCACCCTAAGGGGCGAGTATAATTCACCCCTCCACTTT
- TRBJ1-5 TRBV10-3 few CAISESGGSQPQHF TGTGCCATCAGTGAGTCGGGGGGAAGTCAGCCCCAGCATTTT
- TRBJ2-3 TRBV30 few CAWKSGLGTDTQYF TGTGCCTGGAAGAGCGGGCTGGGCACAGATACGCAGTATTTT
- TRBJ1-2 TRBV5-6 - CASSFRQRSYGYTF TGTGCCAGCAGCTTCCGACAGCGGAGCTATGGCTACACCTTC
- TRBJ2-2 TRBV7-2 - CASSFNRDTGELFF TGTGCCAGCAGTTTTAACAGGGACACCGGGGAGCTGTTTTTT
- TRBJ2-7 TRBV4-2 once CASSQDWPGDSYEQYF TGTGCCAGCAGCCAAGATTGGCCAGGCGACTCCTACGAGCAGTACTTC
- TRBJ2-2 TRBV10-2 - CACSSRAAGELFF TGCGCCTGCTCCTCTAGAGCGGCCGGGGAGCTGTTTTTT
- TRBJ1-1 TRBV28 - CASSLWTKDTEAFF TGTGCCAGCAGTTTATGGACTAAGGACACTGAAGCTTTCTTT
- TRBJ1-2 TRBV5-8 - CASSLEDGNYGYTF TGTGCCAGCAGCTTGGAGGACGGTAACTATGGCTACACCTTC
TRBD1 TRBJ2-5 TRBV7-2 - CASSLSTGVETQYF TGTGCCAGCAGCTTGTCTACAGGGGTAGAGACCCAGTACTTC
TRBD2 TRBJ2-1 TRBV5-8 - CASSLGDSSGGANEQFF TGTGCCAGCAGCTTGGGGGATTCTAGCGGGGGGGCAAATGAGCAGTTCTTC
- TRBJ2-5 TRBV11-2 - CASSLRSWETQYF TGTGCCAGCAGCTTACGTAGTTGGGAGACCCAGTACTTC
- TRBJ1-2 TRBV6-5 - CASYDRPQPSYGYTF TGTGCCAGTTACGACAGGCCCCAACCCTCCTATGGCTACACCTTC
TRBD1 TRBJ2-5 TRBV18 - CASSRGQQETQYF TGTGCCAGCTCACGGGGACAGCAAGAGACCCAGTACTTC
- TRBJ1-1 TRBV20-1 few CSAFYAFF TGCAGTGCTTTCTACGCTTTCTTT
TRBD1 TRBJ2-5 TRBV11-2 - CASSPGTASQETQYF TGTGCCAGCAGCCCCGGGACAGCTTCCCAAGAGACCCAGTACTTC
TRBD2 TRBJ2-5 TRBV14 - CASSPAGGKETQYF TGTGCCAGCAGCCCAGCCGGGGGGAAAGAGACCCAGTACTTC
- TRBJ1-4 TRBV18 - CASSPGISEKLFF TGTGCCAGCTCACCGGGAATTAGTGAAAAACTGTTTTTT
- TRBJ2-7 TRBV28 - CASSQAGTGEQYF TGTGCCAGCAGCCAAGCGGGTACTGGCGAGCAGTACTTC
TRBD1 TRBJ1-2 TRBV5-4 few CASSRTGDYGYTF TGTGCCAGCAGCCGGACAGGGGACTATGGCTACACCTTC
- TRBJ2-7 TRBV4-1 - CASSQEGTGNEQYF TGCGCCAGCAGCCAAGAGGGGACGGGGAACGAGCAGTACTTC